The 30 T cell receptor beta chains below were found in one sample sequenced in a study of T-cell reconstitution after alpha-beta-depleted transplantation in children. Molecular barcoding with unique molecular identifiers was used for the TCRbeta library. Each CDR3 protein gets one entry after TCRdb re-called the PCR reads with MiXCR. The sample contains hundreds of thousands of distinct CDR3 sequences, approximately 17% of which appear only once. The input for sequencing was PBMCs, mostly from graft donor cells, taken 360 days after TCRalphabeta/CD19-depleted stem cell transplant. These receptors were collected from a male patient under 10 years old who had a stem cell transplant for acute lymphoblastic leukemia, so the T cells may come from the graft donor.

This clonotype has a handful of counts. The CDR3 loop is CATHRDGELFF. The CDR3 DNA is TGTGCCACCCACAGAGACGGGGAGCTGTTTTTT. The V call is TRBV6-5, the J call TRBJ2-2; no clear D gene. V dropped 10 bases and J dropped 7 bases, with 10 bases sitting between them. The CDR3 length is 11 residues. The germline V gene has CDR1 MNHEY and CDR2 SVGAGI.

The chain joins TRBV3-1 to TRBJ2-5; the D is unclear. There are 13 residues in the CDR3. CDR1 is LGHDT and CDR2 is YNNKEL in the germline V gene (reference sequence). The V end lost 2 bases, the J end lost 5 bases, and 9 bases lay between the germline ends. CDR3 amino acids: CASSQIRVETQYF. In DNA, the CDR3 is TGTGCCAGCAGCCAAATTCGAGTGGAGACCCAGTACTTC.

The rearrangement links TRBV5-5 to TRBJ2-5, with 8 positions matching TRBD2. Germline V gives CDR1 SGHKS, CDR2 YYEKEE (reference sequence). The CDR3 totals 17 residues. V shed 1 base and J 1 base; nucleotides not matched to a gene: 9. For the CDR3, the DNA is TGTGCCAGCAGCTTGCCGCGGGGGGCGGGGGGCCAAGAGACCCAGTACTTC. The encoded protein is CASSLPRGAGGQETQYF.

The chain combines TRBV7-6 with TRBJ1-3, with D tentatively TRBD1 (5 bases). CDR3 length: 15 residues. In germline, CDR1 is SGHVS, CDR2 FNYEAQ. V shed 5 bases and J shed 4 bases, with 15 bases lying between them. CDR3 in amino acids: CASSPAGDGGNTIYF. The CDR3 coding sequence is TGTGCCAGCAGCCCCGCGGGGGATGGAGGAAACACCATATATTTT. The full variable domain, with the rest looked up from reference TRBV7-6 and TRBJ1-3, is GAGVSQSPRYKVTKRGQDVALRCDPISGHVSLYWYRQALGQGPEFLTYFNYEAQQDKSGLPNDRFSAERPEGSISTLTIQRTEQRDSAMYRCASSPAGDGGNTIYFGEGSWLTVV.

This clonotype was seen many times. This rearrangement joins TRBV12-3 or TRBV12-4 to TRBJ2-3; D perhaps matches TRBD2 (6 bases). V was shortened by 6 bases and J by 6 bases, with 10 bases between the two germline ends. CDR3 size: 12 residues. In nucleotides, the CDR3 is TGTGCCAGCAGCCCGCGGGGTGATACGCAGTATTTT. Translated, it gives CASSPRGDTQYF.

The gene calls are TRBV6-5 and TRBJ2-2; D remains unclear. The V and J ends lost 0 bases and 6 bases respectively, with 11 bases between them. The length of the CDR3 is 15 residues. Germline V gene lookup returns CDR1 MNHEY and CDR2 SVGAGI. CDR3 DNA: TGTGCCAGCAGTTACTCTAGTTGGGGTGCCGGGGAGCTGTTTTTT. Translation gives CASSYSSWGAGELFF.

The table lists this clonotype with a few counts. V gene TRBV20-1 combines with J gene TRBJ2-1, with a possible D match to TRBD1 (7 bases). The CDR3 is made up of 17 amino acids. The ends were cut back, 0 bases at V and 1 base at J, with 16 bases in the middle. The germline gives CDR1 DFQATT, CDR2 SNEGSKA (reference sequence). CDR3 DNA sequence: TGCAGTGCTAGAGATCCCCAGGGGGAGGTTTCCTACAATGAGCAGTTCTTC. Its translation: CSARDPQGEVSYNEQFF.

About this clonotype itself: A clone one base away is much larger, so this may be a read error. The V and J genes are TRBV12-3 or TRBV12-4 and TRBJ2-1; a possible D gene is TRBD1 (7 bases). The CDR3 loop spans 15 amino acids. The DNA for the CDR3 is TGTGCCAGCAGTTCAGGGGGTCGGGGGTACAATGAGCGGTTCTTC. Its protein is CASSSGGRGYNERFF.

V is TRBV7-2 and J is TRBJ1-1, with a weak D call TRBD1 (5 bases). The CDR3 consists of 15 residues. Trimming removed 5 bases from V and 0 bases from J, with 13 bases in between. Germline CDR1 SGHTA, CDR2 FQGNSA. The CDR3 loop reads CASSPPWGMNTEAFF. CDR3 DNA sequence: TGTGCCAGCAGCCCCCCATGGGGGATGAACACTGAAGCTTTCTTT.

This rearrangement joins TRBV5-1 to TRBJ2-1; 8 bases map to TRBD2. The CDR3 has 19 residues. J gave up 6 bases and V 1 base, and 18 bases lay outside the gene matches. In germline, CDR1 is SGHRS, CDR2 YFSETQ. CDR3 amino acids: CASSLFPSGGRANFNEQFF. DNA for the CDR3: TGCGCCAGCAGCTTGTTCCCCAGCGGGGGCCGTGCAAATTTCAATGAGCAGTTCTTC.

This clonotype came up many times. The rearrangement links TRBV20-1 to TRBJ2-1; maybe TRBD1 (7 bases). This CDR3 spans 14 amino acids. Trimming stripped 4 bases from V and 14 bases from J, with 24 bases between. Germline V gene lookup returns CDR1 DFQATT and CDR2 SNEGSKA (reference sequence). The CDR3 region has the DNA TGCAGTGCTACCATCGGCCCGGGACCCAGGGGGGAGTTCTTC. The encoded protein is CSATIGPGPRGEFF.

This clonotype was observed a handful of times. The chain is built from TRBV5-6 and TRBJ2-3; D remains ambiguous. With 4 bases removed from V and 0 bases from J, the gap between germline ends came to 12 bases. This CDR3 contains 15 residues. Germline CDR1 and CDR2: SGHDT and YYEEEE. CDR3 DNA sequence: TGTGCCAGCAGCCCAGGTGCAGGTAGCACAGATACGCAGTATTTT. It encodes CASSPGAGSTDTQYF.

In its sample, this clonotype was seen many times. The CDR3 coding sequence is TGTGCCAGCAGCTTACGAGGGGCCTCCTACAATGAGCAGTTCTTC. This translates into CASSLRGASYNEQFF. The chain links TRBV7-9 to TRBJ2-1, with D possibly being TRBD1 or TRBD2 (5 bases each). Germline CDR1 SEHNR, CDR2 FQNEAQ (reference sequence). This CDR3 has 15 residues. Trimming shortened V by 2 bases and J by 0 bases, and 8 bases separated the two germline ends. Looking up the rest from reference TRBV7-9 and TRBJ2-1 gives the full variable domain: DTGVSQNPRHKITKRGQNVTFRCDPISEHNRLYWYRQTLGQGPEFLTYFQNEAQLEKSRLLSDRFSAERPKGSFSTLEIQRTEQGDSAMYLCASSLRGASYNEQFFGPGTRLTVL.

This clonotype has more than one count but fewer than ten. V usage is TRBV3-1 and J usage is TRBJ1-1, with TRBD1 as a possible D gene (5 bases). Germline-derived CDR1 and CDR2 are LGHDT and YNNKEL (reference sequence). V gave up 3 bases and J gave up 9 bases, with 14 bases separating them. The CDR3 is made up of 13 amino acids. CDR3 in amino acids: CASSQVGDPKAFF. The CDR3 nucleotides are TGTGCCAGCAGCCAGGTAGGGGACCCGAAAGCTTTCTTT. The full variable domain, completed using reference TRBV3-1 and TRBJ1-1, is DTAVSQTPKYLVTQMGNDKSIKCEQNLGHDTMYWYKQDSKKFLKIMFSYNNKELIINETVPNRFSPKSPDKAHLNLHINSLELGDSAVYFCASSQVGDPKAFFGQGTRLTVV.

This chain links TRBV5-1 with TRBJ1-3; 9 bases map to TRBD1. The CDR3 consists of 18 residues. Germline loops: CDR1 SGHRS, CDR2 YFSETQ. With V trimmed by 3 bases and J by 3 bases, 13 bases remained unmatched. The CDR3 DNA reads as TGCGCCAGCAGCTCTTACGGAGGACAGGGGTTAGGTGGAAACACCATATATTTT. It yields the protein CASSSYGGQGLGGNTIYF.

The V and J genes are TRBV18 and TRBJ2-7; no reliable D call. The germline V gene encodes CDR1 KGHSH and CDR2 LQKENI. Trimming removed 3 bases at V and 0 bases at J, with 12 bases between. This CDR3 spans 15 amino acids. The CDR3 bases are TGTGCCAGCTCACCTCCCGCAGCACGCTCCTACGAGCAGTACTTC. Translated, it gives CASSPPAARSYEQYF.

V and J are TRBV12-3 or TRBV12-4 and TRBJ2-5; 11 bases align to TRBD1. The ends lost 3 bases at V and 9 bases at J; junction bases unmatched: 3. The CDR3 is made up of 13 amino acids. CDR3 sequence reads: CASSFGDRGAQYF. The CDR3 DNA is TGTGCCAGCAGTTTCGGGGACAGGGGGGCCCAGTACTTC.

In its sample, this clonotype was seen a few times. The gene calls are TRBV5-1 and TRBJ2-2; 7 nucleotides line up with TRBD1. The germline gives CDR1 SGHRS, CDR2 YFSETQ. Losses at the gene ends were 3 bases for V and 0 bases for J; bases not matched to a gene: 8. This CDR3 region has 17 residues. CDR3: CASSWSSGTANTGELFF. CDR3 nucleotide sequence: TGCGCCAGCAGCTGGTCATCGGGGACAGCGAACACCGGGGAGCTGTTTTTT.

The CDR3 spells CASSDGGGGSGYTF. The CDR3 DNA is TGCGCCAGCAGCGACGGAGGGGGAGGCTCTGGCTACACCTTC. The chain has TRBV5-1 and TRBJ1-2, with a weak D call TRBD1 (6 bases). Per the germline V gene, CDR1 is SGHRS and CDR2 is YFSETQ. The CDR3 sequence is 14 residues long. V lost 4 bases, J lost 7 bases, and 17 bases lay in between.

This clonotype was seen a handful of times. The chain joins TRBV3-1 to TRBJ2-7; no definite D call. This CDR3 has 12 residues. The germline CDR1 and CDR2 sequences are LGHDT and YNNKEL (reference sequence). Trimming removed 4 bases from V and 4 bases from J, with 8 bases in between. The CDR3 sequence is CASSRLGYEQYF. In DNA, the CDR3 is TGTGCCAGCAGCCGCCTAGGGTACGAGCAGTACTTC.

This clonotype was detected many times. The chain carries TRBV7-2 and TRBJ2-7; 9 nucleotides align to TRBD2. The trim removed 1 base at V and 1 base at J, leaving 14 bases unmatched. Germline V gene data show CDR1 as SGHTA and CDR2 as FQGNSA. The CDR3 sequence is 19 residues long. The CDR3 region has the DNA TGTGCCAGCAGCTTAGGATGGGCGGGGGGGGCCCGCTCTTCCTACGAGCAGTACTTC. This encodes CASSLGWAGGARSSYEQYF.

This chain uses TRBV7-2 with TRBJ2-1; TRBD2 agrees at 9 bases. Trimming took 1 base from V and 5 from J; bases not matched to a gene: 9. The germline gives CDR1 SGHTA, CDR2 FQGNSA. The CDR3 loop spans 17 amino acids. In DNA form, the CDR3 reads TGTGCCAGCAGCTTAGGTTTGCGGGGGGGGAAACACAATGAGCAGTTCTTC. It specifies CASSLGLRGGKHNEQFF. Filled out from reference TRBV7-2 and TRBJ2-1, the complete variable domain reads GAGVSQSPSNKVTEKGKDVELRCDPISGHTALYWYRQSLGQGLEFLIYFQGNSAPDKSGLPSDRFSAERTGGSVSTLTIQRTQQEDSAVYLCASSLGLRGGKHNEQFFGPGTRLTVL.

This clonotype was seen ten or more times. The chain employs TRBV15 and TRBJ2-5, with D perhaps matching TRBD2 (5 bases). The CDR3 totals 14 residues. Germline-derived CDR1 and CDR2 are LNHNV and YYDKDF (reference sequence). Between the trimmed V and J ends, which lost 4 bases and 4 bases, there was a span of 13 bases. Written as DNA, the CDR3 is TGTGCCACCAGCAAGATACTAGTTGTAGAGACCCAGTACTTC. Protein product: CATSKILVVETQYF.

In its sample, this clonotype was seen a few times. The chain joins TRBV11-2 to TRBJ2-3; 10 positions agree with TRBD2. Germline V gene sequence: CDR1 SGHAT, CDR2 FQNNGV. V trimming: 4 bases; J trimming: 2 bases; junction bases outside the gene matches: 12. The CDR3 has 18 residues. CDR3 sequence reads: CASSSGLASYFLTDTQYF. Written as DNA, the CDR3 is TGTGCCAGCAGCTCGGGACTAGCGTCCTATTTTCTCACAGATACGCAGTATTTT.

The chain employs TRBV2 and TRBJ1-5, with unresolved D. V lost 4 bases and J lost 0, with 7 bases in between. This CDR3 has 14 residues. Germline V CDR1 and CDR2: SNHLY, FYNNEI. CDR3 sequence: CASSATASNQPQHF. The CDR3 nucleotides read TGTGCCAGCAGTGCGACTGCTAGCAATCAGCCCCAGCATTTT.

The gene calls are TRBV12-3 or TRBV12-4 and TRBJ2-7; 7 bases align to TRBD1. The V segment lost 8 bases and the J segment 5 bases; nucleotides outside the gene matches: 9. The length of the CDR3 is 13 residues. The CDR3 loop is CASGDSLANEQYF. In DNA form, the CDR3 reads TGTGCCAGCGGGGACAGCCTAGCTAACGAGCAGTACTTC.

The chain employs TRBV11-2 and TRBJ2-3; D is unresolved. The CDR3 is 17 amino acids. The germline V gene encodes CDR1 SGHAT and CDR2 FQNNGV. The V end lost 0 bases, the J end lost 6 bases, and 19 bases lay between the germline ends. The CDR3 region is CASSLEGRRYLLDTQYF. As DNA, the CDR3 is TGTGCCAGCAGCTTAGAGGGCAGGCGGTACCTTTTGGATACGCAGTATTTT.

This clonotype was seen more than once but under ten times. The V and J genes are TRBV6-2 or TRBV6-3 and TRBJ2-3, with 11 bases identical to TRBD2. Germline V CDR1 and CDR2: MNHEY, SVGEGT. This CDR3 comprises 16 residues. The V segment lost 3 bases and the J segment 4 bases; nucleotides outside the gene matches: 6. The CDR3 nucleotides read TGTGCCAGCAGTTATCGGCTAGCGGGGGGCTCAGATACGCAGTATTTT. It specifies CASSYRLAGGSDTQYF.

In this sample, this clonotype turned up a few times. The chain uses TRBV2 and TRBJ2-2, with 11 bases that match TRBD2. This CDR3 region has 17 residues. The trim removed 6 bases at V and 1 base at J, leaving 7 bases unmatched. Germline-derived CDR1 and CDR2 are SNHLY and FYNNEI. The CDR3 coding sequence is TGTGCCAGCAGGGCCGGGACTAGCGGAATGAACACCGGGGAGCTGTTTTTT. Amino acids: CASRAGTSGMNTGELFF.

The chain couples TRBV7-9 to TRBJ2-1; 11 nucleotides agree with TRBD2. With 3 bases clipped from V and 6 bases from J, the junction kept 4 bases outside the gene matches. Germline CDR1 SEHNR, CDR2 FQNEAQ (reference sequence). The CDR3 totals 15 residues. The CDR3: CASSFPGLAANEQFF. CDR3 DNA: TGTGCCAGCAGCTTCCCGGGACTAGCGGCCAATGAGCAGTTCTTC.